This T cell receptor (beta chain) is from a study of T-cell memory formation after mild COVID-19. In regard to this clonotype: Its cognate antigen is unknown.

The CDR3 spans 17 residues. V lost 5 bases to trimming and J lost 2 bases; unmatched junction nucleotides: 6. CDR1 is SGHAT, CDR2 FQNNGV, per germline. Overall study results and limits: Confirmation was lacking for SARS-CoV-2 specificity of second-wave clones that peaked on day 37. CD4+ contracting clones lay mainly in CM and EM, CD8+ ones in EMRA. Some clones that responded turned up in pre-infection memory, which suggests that cross-reactive memory joined in. Clones that shrank (day 15 to 85) were balanced CD4/CD8, whereas later expanders leaned CD4+.

TCRdb itself ran the 5' RACE reads through MiXCR, one entry per CDR3 protein. The table lists roughly 380,000 distinct CDR3 sequences, under 30% of them singletons. V and J are TRBV11-2 and TRBJ2-3; 14 bases are shared with TRBD2. The TCR comes from an adult woman who had mild COVID-19 (a few samples of this study predate the infection). Cell type and time point are not known. The specimen was PBMCs or a T cell subset sorted from them (not recorded which). The CDR3: CASSRGLAGVITDTQYF. The CDR3 DNA reads as TGTGCCAGCAGCCGGGGACTAGCGGGGGTCATCACAGATACGCAGTATTTT. Variable domain in full (rest from reference TRBV11-2 and TRBJ2-3): EAGVAQSPRYKIIEKRQSVAFWCNPISGHATLYWYQQILGQGPKLLIQFQNNGVVDDSQLPKDRFSAERLKGVDSTLKIQPAKLEDSAVYLCASSRGLAGVITDTQYFGPGTRLTVL.